These 25 T cell receptor beta chains were all obtained from the same sample, sequenced in a study of blood T cell repertoires in COVID-19. Clones were sequenced by immunoSEQ multiplex PCR, and TCRdb holds only the in-frame ones, with some missing. The profile shows over 200,000 clones, about 86% of them singletons. The sample taken for sequencing was PBMCs or T cells enriched from blood (not recorded which). All receptors come from a woman aged 50 to 65 in a cohort exposed to, infected with or recovered from COVID-19 (not recorded which).

The gene calls are TRBV7-9 and TRBJ2-5; possible D gene TRBD2, 6 bases. The CDR3 is 15 residues long. Trimming stripped 2 bases from V and 5 bases from J, with 15 bases between. Looked up from germline, CDR1 is SEHNR and CDR2 is FQNEAQ (reference sequence). CDR3: CASSLLFGGGETQYF. The DNA of the CDR3 is TGTGCCAGCAGCTTACTTTTTGGTGGGGGGGAGACCCAGTACTTC.

The rearrangement links TRBV11-1 to TRBJ2-1, with TRBD2 matching over 13 bases. Germline values: CDR1 SGHAT, CDR2 FQDESV (reference sequence). V shed 2 bases and J 7 bases; nucleotides not matched to a gene: 2. This CDR3 has 15 residues. As DNA, the CDR3 is TGTGCCAGCAGCTTATTACTAGCGGGGGGGAATGAGCAGTTCTTC. Translation: CASSLLLAGGNEQFF.

The chain uses TRBV29-1 and TRBJ1-2; D gene uncertain. V was trimmed by 1 base and J by 4 bases, leaving 13 bases between them. Germline values: CDR1 SQVTM, CDR2 ANQGSEA. This CDR3 spans 14 amino acids. CDR3 nucleotides: TGCAGCGTTGAAGGGGCAGCCGATACCTATGGCTACACCTTC. This translates into CSVEGAADTYGYTF.

This clone was seen more than once but under ten times. DNA for the CDR3: TGTGCCTGGAGTGTCGGCGGGGGGGCTTGGGAGACCCAGTACTTC. It codes for CAWSVGGGAWETQYF. V is TRBV30 and J is TRBJ2-5; 9 bases are a match to TRBD2. This CDR3 is 15 amino acids long. V trimming: 0 bases; J trimming: 5 bases; junction bases outside the gene matches: 7. The germline V gene encodes CDR1 GTSNPN and CDR2 SVGIG (reference sequence). Drawing the rest from reference TRBV30 and TRBJ2-5, the complete variable domain is SQTIHQWPATLVQPVGSPLSLECTVEGTSNPNLYWYRQAAGRGLQLLFYSVGIGQISSEVPQNLSASRPQDRQFILSSKKLLLSDSGFYLCAWSVGGGAWETQYFGPGTRLLVL.

V is TRBV18 and J is TRBJ1-3; 9 bases are shared with TRBD1. V lost 4 bases, J lost 0 bases, and 7 bases stayed unmatched. The germline gives CDR1 KGHSH, CDR2 LQKENI. This CDR3 comprises 17 residues. The CDR3 DNA sequence: TGTGCCAGCTCACGGGACAGGGAACCCTACTCTGGAAACACCATATATTTT. It translates to CASSRDREPYSGNTIYF.

Points on this clone: An end of the junction differs from the germline gene, which may be a read error. The chain combines TRBV7-7 with TRBJ2-7; 8 bases match TRBD1. Germline CDR1 reads SSHAT; CDR2 reads FNYEAQ (reference sequence). This CDR3 region has 15 residues. The CDR3 here is CASSLASGGGDEQYF. DNA for the CDR3: TGTGCTAGCAGCTTAGCGTCAGGGGGCGGCGACGAGCAGTACTTC. Together with reference TRBV7-7 and TRBJ2-7, the CDR3 gives the full variable domain: GAGVSQSPRYKVTKRGQDVTLRCDPISSHATLYWYQQALGQGPEFLTYFNYEAQPDKSGLPSDRFSAERPEGSISTLTIQRTEQRDSAMYRCASSLASGGGDEQYFGPGTRLTVT.

This clone showed up just a few times. The chain joins TRBV13 to TRBJ1-5; 7 positions match TRBD1. Trimming removed 0 bases from V and 4 bases from J; junction bases left unmatched: 3. CDR3 length: 15 residues. CDR1 and CDR2 (germline): PRHDT, FYEKMQ (reference sequence). The CDR3 spells CASSLGQGENQPQHF. The DNA for the CDR3 is TGTGCCAGCAGCTTAGGGCAGGGGGAGAATCAGCCCCAGCATTTT.

The rearrangement uses TRBV30 and TRBJ2-3; 10 bases fit TRBD2. V was clipped by 0 bases and J by 1 base; unmatched bases: 10. Germline V CDR1 and CDR2: GTSNPN, SVGIG (reference sequence). This CDR3 is built from 18 residues. CDR3 bases: TGTGCCTGGAGTGTAACAGCGGGGGGGCTCACACGCACAGATACGCAGTATTTT. Translating gives CAWSVTAGGLTRTDTQYF.

This chain uses TRBV5-6 with TRBJ2-7; TRBD1 matches at 7 bases. CDR1 is SGHDT and CDR2 is YYEEEE in the germline V gene. The J segment lost 2 bases and the V segment lost 2 bases, leaving 7 bases of the junction unmatched. The CDR3 is made up of 15 amino acids. The CDR3 spells CASSLSGTETYEQYF. The CDR3 DNA reads TGTGCCAGCAGCTTATCCGGGACAGAAACCTACGAGCAGTACTTC. The variable domain in full, completed from reference TRBV5-6 and TRBJ2-7, reads DAGVTQSPTHLIKTRGQQVTLRCSPKSGHDTVSWYQQALGQGPQFIFQYYEEEERQRGNFPDRFSGHQFPNYSSELNVNALLLGDSALYLCASSLSGTETYEQYFGPGTRLTVT.

The gene calls are TRBV14 and TRBJ1-3; 8 bases are shared with TRBD1. The CDR3 is 16 amino acids. Germline trimming cut 2 bases from V and 3 bases from J; bases unmatched to any gene: 6. Per germline, CDR1 SGHDN and CDR2 FVKESK. The CDR3 sequence: CASSQKDRAFGNTIYF. CDR3 in DNA: TGTGCCAGCAGCCAAAAGGACAGGGCCTTTGGAAACACCATATATTTT.

The chain combines TRBV27 with TRBJ1-1; D not certain. From germline, CDR1 is MNHEY and CDR2 SMNVEV (reference sequence). The ends were cut back, 3 bases at V and 7 bases at J, with 12 bases in the middle. The CDR3 extends over 13 amino acids. CDR3: CASSLENGFEAFF. CDR3 DNA: TGTGCCAGCAGTTTGGAGAATGGGTTTGAAGCTTTCTTT.

This clone showed up just once. The CDR3 nucleotides read TGTGCCAGCAGTTACGAGCCTTCAGGACTCCTGGAGGGCTACACCTTC. Its translation: CASSYEPSGLLEGYTF. V gene TRBV6-5 combines with J gene TRBJ1-2; D is undetermined. V was cut by 2 bases and J by 8 bases, with 21 bases left in between. This CDR3 comprises 16 residues. Germline assignment: CDR1 MNHEY and CDR2 SVGAGI.

Turning to this clone: Other DNA sequences from this sample encode an identical CDR3 as well. V is TRBV9 and J is TRBJ1-2, with 8 bases aligning to TRBD1. Germline assignment: CDR1 SGDLS and CDR2 YYNGEE. The CDR3 runs 12 residues. J was trimmed by 8 bases and V by 3 bases; bases with no gene match: 3. In DNA form, the CDR3 reads TGTGCCAGCAGCGCGACAGGGGTAGGCTACACCTTC. It specifies CASSATGVGYTF.

This clone was recorded a few times. The chain combines TRBV6-5 with TRBJ1-5, with 8 bases identical to TRBD1. The V gene end was trimmed by 6 bases and the J gene end by 4 bases; junction bases not matched to a gene: 8. The CDR3 is 15 amino acids. Germline values: CDR1 MNHEY, CDR2 SVGAGI. CDR3 in DNA: TGTGCCAGCAGCGAGCAGGGGGCCGGGAATCAGCCCCAGCATTTT. Translated: CASSEQGAGNQPQHF.

This chain joins TRBV9 and TRBJ1-5; 9 bases match TRBD1. Germline assignment: CDR1 SGDLS and CDR2 YYNGEE. CDR3 size: 15 residues. Unmatched junction bases numbered 5, after V lost 5 bases and J lost 2 bases. DNA for the CDR3: TGTGCCAGCAGTGAGGGACAGGGTGGCAATCAGCCCCAGCATTTT. Protein product: CASSEGQGGNQPQHF.

DNA of the CDR3: TGTGCCAGCTCACCAAGACAAAGGGGTCAGCCCCAGCATTTT. Its protein product is CASSPRQRGQPQHF. The chain recombines TRBV18 with TRBJ1-5; weak D call: TRBD1 (5 bases). The V end lost 2 bases, the J end lost 6 bases, and 11 bases lay between the germline ends. Germline CDR1 and CDR2: KGHSH and LQKENI. This CDR3 contains 14 residues.

The chain employs TRBV2 and TRBJ1-2, with 7 bases aligning to TRBD1. Germline assignment: CDR1 SNHLY and CDR2 FYNNEI. The ends lost 4 bases at V and 4 bases at J; junction bases unmatched: 6. The CDR3 sequence is 14 residues long. The CDR3 DNA is TGTGCCAGCAGTGGTTCAGGGGGTGGCTATGGCTACACCTTC. The encoded protein is CASSGSGGGYGYTF.

The CDR3 DNA sequence: TGTGCCAGCAGTGACCAGGGTTTGCGCACTGAAGCTTTCTTT. This translates into CASSDQGLRTEAFF. V is TRBV27 and J is TRBJ1-1; TRBD1 might be the D (5 bases). The CDR3 totals 14 residues. Germline assignment: CDR1 MNHEY and CDR2 SMNVEV (reference sequence). Trimming shortened V by 5 bases and J by 4 bases, and 14 bases separated the two germline ends.

The sample holds a few counts of this clone. The sample holds other DNA sequences that translate to the same CDR3. The J gene is TRBJ1-1, the V gene TRBV19; D remains unclear. The germline V and J ends were trimmed by 3 bases and 0 bases, with 5 bases remaining between them. This CDR3 is 13 amino acids long. Looked up from germline, CDR1 is LNHDA and CDR2 is SQIVND (reference sequence). The CDR3 DNA follows: TGTGCCAGTAGTATCCGAGTGAACACTGAAGCTTTCTTT. Translation gives CASSIRVNTEAFF.

The chain couples TRBV9 to TRBJ2-3; TRBD2 agrees at 11 bases. V shed 2 bases, J shed 3 bases, and the junction held 8 bases outside the gene matches. Germline V gene sequence: CDR1 SGDLS, CDR2 YYNGEE. The CDR3 consists of 17 residues. CDR3 residues: CASSVGLASGGTDTQYF. CDR3 DNA sequence: TGTGCCAGCAGCGTTGGGTTGGCTAGCGGGGGGACAGATACGCAGTATTTT.

The chain combines TRBV30 with TRBJ2-5; possible D gene TRBD2, 7 bases. The germline V gene has CDR1 GTSNPN and CDR2 SVGIG (reference sequence). V was clipped by 3 bases and J by 6 bases, with 17 bases between them. The CDR3 extends over 14 amino acids. The CDR3 sequence is CAWSSPGGLKTQYF. The CDR3 DNA reads TGTGCCTGGAGCTCCCCGGGGGGCTTAAAGACCCAGTACTTC.

The J gene is TRBJ1-2, the V gene TRBV29-1; tentative D call: TRBD1 (6 bases). Trimming removed 1 base from V and 8 bases from J, with 14 bases in between. This CDR3 contains 13 residues. CDR1 and CDR2 from the germline V gene are SQVTM and ANQGSEA. The CDR3 loop reads CSVEGQIRGGYTF. CDR3 DNA sequence: TGCAGCGTTGAAGGACAGATCAGGGGAGGCTACACCTTC.

This clone was picked up one time. The chain joins TRBV27 to TRBJ2-5; TRBD2 matches at 9 bases. Germline CDR1 and CDR2: MNHEY and SMNVEV (reference sequence). V lost 5 bases, J lost 2 bases, and 12 bases stayed unmatched. This CDR3 comprises 17 residues. The CDR3 here is CASSPTQRGVLQETQYF. The CDR3 DNA reads as TGTGCCAGCAGTCCAACACAGCGGGGGGTACTTCAAGAGACCCAGTACTTC.

The chain joins TRBV5-1 to TRBJ1-2; D not resolved. The V and J ends lost 1 base and 4 bases respectively, with 23 bases between them. The germline CDR1 and CDR2 sequences are SGHRS and YFSETQ. This CDR3 spans 18 amino acids. Here the CDR3 DNA reads TGCGCCAGCAGCTTGACAGCACCCGACCCCACGCGAACCTATGGCTACACCTTC. Protein product: CASSLTAPDPTRTYGYTF.

This chain links TRBV7-3 with TRBJ1-4, with 8 nucleotides matching TRBD1. Per germline, CDR1 SGHTA and CDR2 FQGTGA. The CDR3 contains 15 residues. With 2 bases clipped from V and 8 bases from J, the junction kept 7 bases outside the gene matches. The DNA for the CDR3 is TGTGCCAGCAGCTTACCGAGGACAGGGTGGGAAAAACTGTTTTTT. The encoded protein is CASSLPRTGWEKLFF.